The 8 T cell receptor beta chains in this list originate from one sample, sequenced in a study of T cells in Graves' hyperthyroidism and ophthalmopathy. RNA transcripts were the template for amplifying TCR beta CDR3 regions. First-round RT-PCR with HTBI primers amplified the TCR CDR3 region. TCRdb reprocessed the multiplex PCR reads with MiXCR, giving one entry per CDR3 protein. In the table there are roughly 700,000 distinct CDR3 sequences, approximately 36% of which are singletons. The sample was blood. Receptors were obtained from a woman in her thirties or forties with Graves' hyperthyroidism.

The V and J genes are TRBV20-1 and TRBJ1-4; tentatively, D is TRBD1 (5 bases). Germline assignment: CDR1 DFQATT and CDR2 SNEGSKA (reference sequence). The CDR3 extends over 16 amino acids. V shed 3 bases and J shed 5 bases, with 19 bases lying between them. CDR3 nucleotides: TGCAGTGCTAGTACCAGTGGGGGGACCAGCAATGAAAAACTGTTTTTT. Protein sequence: CSASTSGGTSNEKLFF.

The chain links TRBV29-1 to TRBJ2-7; D remains ambiguous. V lost 0 bases, J lost 7 bases, and 7 bases lay in between. CDR3 length: 11 amino acids. Germline V CDR1 and CDR2: SQVTM, ANQGSEA. The CDR3 is CSVEDKGEQYF. The CDR3 nucleotides are TGCAGCGTTGAAGATAAAGGGGAGCAGTACTTC.

This clonotype was counted many times. The V call is TRBV7-9, the J call TRBJ2-6; D ambiguous. The length of the CDR3 is 16 residues. Germline-derived CDR1 and CDR2 are SEHNR and FQNEAQ (reference sequence). V was pared by 3 bases and J by 1 base, with 10 bases between. The CDR3 region has the DNA TGTGCCAGCAGCTTTAATCCACTTTCTGGGGCCAACGTCCTGACTTTC. Protein sequence: CASSFNPLSGANVLTF.

The J gene is TRBJ2-7, the V gene TRBV11-2; 9 nucleotides match TRBD2. Germline CDR1 SGHAT, CDR2 FQNNGV. Trimming at V came to 4 bases and at J to 3 bases, leaving 7 bases not matched to a gene. The CDR3 has 15 amino acids. CDR3 nucleotides: TGTGCCAGCAGCTCTACTAGCGGGCTCCTCTACGAGCAGTACTTC. It encodes CASSSTSGLLYEQYF.

As regards this clonotype: It may be a read error: a sequence one base away is much more abundant. This chain uses TRBV7-9 with TRBJ1-2; no reliable D call. This CDR3 is 14 amino acids long. CDR1 and CDR2 (germline): SEHNR, FQNEAQ (reference sequence). CDR3 sequence reads: CASTLPSAGGGYTF. DNA of the CDR3: TGTGCCAGCACCTTACCCTCCGCTGGCGGTGGCTACACCTTC.

The chain links TRBV5-1 to TRBJ2-7; 13 bases are a match to TRBD2. The germline CDR1 and CDR2 sequences are SGHRS and YFSETQ. V lost 3 bases to trimming and J lost 2 bases; unmatched junction nucleotides: 11. This CDR3 has 18 amino acids. DNA of the CDR3: TGCGCCAGCAGCTCCTACCCTGGACTAGCGGGAGCGACCTACGAGCAGTACTTC. Its protein is CASSSYPGLAGATYEQYF.

This clonotype was recorded at least ten times. The chain carries TRBV20-1 and TRBJ1-3, with D uncertain. Germline CDR1 is DFQATT and CDR2 is SNEGSKA (reference sequence). V lost 3 bases and J lost 2, with 14 bases in between. This CDR3 has 15 amino acids. Written as DNA, the CDR3 is TGCAGTGCTAGGCCTAGTGTGGCTACTGGAAACACCATATATTTT. Its translation is CSARPSVATGNTIYF.

This clonotype was picked up a small number of times. As DNA, the CDR3 is TGTGCCAGCAGCGCCCCGACAGATGGCGGTCAGCCCCAGCATTTT. Residues: CASSAPTDGGQPQHF. The V call is TRBV7-8, the J call TRBJ1-5, with a tentative D call TRBD1 (5 bases). Trimming took 5 bases from V and 6 from J, leaving 17 bases between them. The CDR3 consists of 15 residues. The germline V gene has CDR1 SGHVS and CDR2 FQNEAQ.